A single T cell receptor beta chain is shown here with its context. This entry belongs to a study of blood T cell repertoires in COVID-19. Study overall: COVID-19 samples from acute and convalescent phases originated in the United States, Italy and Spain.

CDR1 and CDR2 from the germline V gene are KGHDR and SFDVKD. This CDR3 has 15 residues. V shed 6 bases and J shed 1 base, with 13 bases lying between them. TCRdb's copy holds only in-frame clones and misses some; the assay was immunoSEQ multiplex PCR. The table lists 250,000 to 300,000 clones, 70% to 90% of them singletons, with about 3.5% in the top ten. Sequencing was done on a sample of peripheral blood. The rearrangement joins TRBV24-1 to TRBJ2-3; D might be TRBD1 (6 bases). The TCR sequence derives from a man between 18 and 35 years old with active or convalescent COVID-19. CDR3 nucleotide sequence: TGTGCCACCAGTACAAACCAGGGGCGCACAGATACGCAGTATTTT. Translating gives CATSTNQGRTDTQYF.